This is a list of T cell receptor beta chains from one sample in a study of molecular identifiers for immune sequencing clone quantification. MiXCR, applied by TCRdb to the PCR reads, yields one record per CDR3 protein. This table has about 640,000 distinct CDR3 sequences, 20% appearing once. Material for sequencing was naive CD8+ T cells from blood, with Jurkat cell RNA spiked in. These receptors all stem from a human donor in good health. Some libraries in this study had Jurkat cell RNA spiked in. CDR3s include the opening cysteine and the closing phenylalanine or tryptophan. Fields, in order: CDR3 DNA, CDR3 protein, V gene, D gene, J gene, clone size. The D gene is left open where the match is weak. Clone sizes are given selectively: once, few, many, or a class where the clone is expanded.

CDR3nt: TGTGCCACCAGTGAGGACAGGTCTGACACGCAGTATTTT
CDR3aa: CATSEDRSDTQYF
v_gene: TRBV24-1
d_gene: TRBD1
j_gene: TRBJ2-3
abundance: many

CDR3nt: TGTGCCAGTAGTATAGGGACTTACGGAAATTCACCCCTCCACTTT
CDR3aa: CASSIGTYGNSPLHF
v_gene: TRBV19
d_gene: NA
j_gene: TRBJ1-6
abundance: few

CDR3nt: TGTGCCAGCAGCTTGAGGGGGGGTGGTACTGAAGCTTTCTTT
CDR3aa: CASSLRGGGTEAFF
v_gene: TRBV5-4
d_gene: NA
j_gene: TRBJ1-1
abundance: many

CDR3nt: TGTGCCAGCAGCACAGGGTTTGGGACCCAGTACTTC
CDR3aa: CASSTGFGTQYF
v_gene: TRBV12-3/TRBV12-4
d_gene: NA
j_gene: TRBJ2-5
abundance: few

CDR3nt: TGTGCCAGCAGCGGGACCGGGACAGCAAACACCGGGGAGCTGTTTTTT
CDR3aa: CASSGTGTANTGELFF
v_gene: TRBV9
d_gene: TRBD1
j_gene: TRBJ2-2
abundance: many

CDR3nt: TGTGCCGGCAGCCGAGCGTCGGCAGCAATTGGTACGCAGTATTTT
CDR3aa: CAGSRASAAIGTQYF
v_gene: TRBV14
d_gene: NA
j_gene: TRBJ2-3
abundance: NA

CDR3nt: TGTGCCAGCTCAGACCCGGGGTCCTACAATGAGCAGTTCTTC
CDR3aa: CASSDPGSYNEQFF
v_gene: TRBV18
d_gene: NA
j_gene: TRBJ2-1
abundance: NA

CDR3nt: TGTGCCAGCAGTTACCGCGGGACTCGAGGCTACGAGCAGTACTTC
CDR3aa: CASSYRGTRGYEQYF
v_gene: TRBV6-5
d_gene: NA
j_gene: TRBJ2-7
abundance: NA

CDR3nt: TGTGCCAGCAGCACGTCCGGGACAGCGCACTACCACTACGAGCAGTACTTC
CDR3aa: CASSTSGTAHYHYEQYF
v_gene: TRBV5-6
d_gene: TRBD1
j_gene: TRBJ2-7
abundance: many

CDR3nt: TGCGCCAGCAGCCAAGATAAGGCCAGCAATTATGGCTACACCTTC
CDR3aa: CASSQDKASNYGYTF
v_gene: TRBV4-1
d_gene: NA
j_gene: TRBJ1-2
abundance: many

CDR3nt: TGTGCCAGCAGCTTAGAGGCACGCTATGACGAGCAGTACTTC
CDR3aa: CASSLEARYDEQYF
v_gene: TRBV13
d_gene: NA
j_gene: TRBJ2-7
abundance: NA

CDR3nt: TGTGCCAGCAGTTTTCCTAGCGGGAGTTACAATGAGCAGTTCTTC
CDR3aa: CASSFPSGSYNEQFF
v_gene: TRBV12-3/TRBV12-4
d_gene: TRBD2
j_gene: TRBJ2-1
abundance: many

CDR3nt: TGCAGTGCTAGAGATATGGCGGGAGAATCCTACGAGCAGTACTTC
CDR3aa: CSARDMAGESYEQYF
v_gene: TRBV20-1
d_gene: TRBD2
j_gene: TRBJ2-7
abundance: NA

CDR3nt: TGTGCCAGCAGTTTAGGGACAGGGGTCTCAGATACGCAGTATTTT
CDR3aa: CASSLGTGVSDTQYF
v_gene: TRBV12-3/TRBV12-4
d_gene: TRBD1
j_gene: TRBJ2-3
abundance: NA

CDR3nt: TGTGCCAGTACCTATGGGACAGGGGGTCAGCCCCAGCATTTT
CDR3aa: CASTYGTGGQPQHF
v_gene: TRBV19
d_gene: TRBD1
j_gene: TRBJ1-5
abundance: many

CDR3nt: TGTGCCAGCAGTTTAGTACAGGGGTACACTGAAGCTTTCTTT
CDR3aa: CASSLVQGYTEAFF
v_gene: TRBV27
d_gene: TRBD1
j_gene: TRBJ1-1
abundance: many

CDR3nt: TGTGCCAACCAGCCGGGGGGGTGGGAGCAGTACTTC
CDR3aa: CANQPGGWEQYF
v_gene: TRBV27
d_gene: TRBD2
j_gene: TRBJ2-7
abundance: few

CDR3nt: TGTGCCAGCAGCCTTCGTTCTACGGAGCAGTACTTC
CDR3aa: CASSLRSTEQYF
v_gene: TRBV3-1
d_gene: NA
j_gene: TRBJ2-7
abundance: few

CDR3nt: TGCGCCAGCAGCCGATCGACAGGCCCTAATCGACAAGAGACCCAGTACTTC
CDR3aa: CASSRSTGPNRQETQYF
v_gene: TRBV4-1
d_gene: NA
j_gene: TRBJ2-5
abundance: many

CDR3nt: TGTGCCAGCAGCTTAGTCGTGGGTGTTGAAGCTTTCTTT
CDR3aa: CASSLVVGVEAFF
v_gene: TRBV11-1
d_gene: NA
j_gene: TRBJ1-1
abundance: NA

CDR3nt: TGTGCCAGCAGCTTGGCTGCTAGCGGGGGGGCCCAAGATACGCAGTATTTT
CDR3aa: CASSLAASGGAQDTQYF
v_gene: TRBV5-6
d_gene: TRBD2
j_gene: TRBJ2-3
abundance: many

CDR3nt: TGCAGCGTTGAACTAGCGGATAAGAACACCGGGGAGCTGTTTTTT
CDR3aa: CSVELADKNTGELFF
v_gene: TRBV29-1
d_gene: TRBD2
j_gene: TRBJ2-2
abundance: many

CDR3nt: TGCAGTGCTAGAGATTCGGGGACTAGTGTGTACGAGCAGTACTTC
CDR3aa: CSARDSGTSVYEQYF
v_gene: TRBV20-1
d_gene: TRBD2
j_gene: TRBJ2-7
abundance: many

CDR3nt: TGCAGCGTTGAAAAACTAAAACGACAGGGCATCCGCACGAACACTGAAGCTTTCTTT
CDR3aa: CSVEKLKRQGIRTNTEAFF
v_gene: TRBV29-1
d_gene: TRBD1
j_gene: TRBJ1-1
abundance: many

CDR3nt: TGTGCCAGCTCACCACCTCGCGGGGACACCGGGGAGCTGTTTTTT
CDR3aa: CASSPPRGDTGELFF
v_gene: TRBV18
d_gene: NA
j_gene: TRBJ2-2
abundance: many

CDR3nt: TGCAGCCTAGCGGGAAACGGAGGCACAGATACGCAGTATTTT
CDR3aa: CSLAGNGGTDTQYF
v_gene: TRBV29-1
d_gene: TRBD2
j_gene: TRBJ2-3
abundance: many

CDR3nt: TGTGCCAGTAGGTCCTTTCAACCGAACACTGAAGCTTTCTTT
CDR3aa: CASRSFQPNTEAFF
v_gene: TRBV19
d_gene: NA
j_gene: TRBJ1-1
abundance: many

CDR3nt: TGTGCCAGCAGCTTGTGGGGGACTGCGGGTGAGCAGTACTTC
CDR3aa: CASSLWGTAGEQYF
v_gene: TRBV5-5
d_gene: NA
j_gene: TRBJ2-7
abundance: many

CDR3nt: TGTGCCAGCAGCCTCTTCCGGGACAGCAACTATGGCTACACCTTC
CDR3aa: CASSLFRDSNYGYTF
v_gene: TRBV14
d_gene: TRBD1
j_gene: TRBJ1-2
abundance: many

CDR3nt: TGTGCCAGTAGTACGGGACTAGCGGGGGGGTGGTACACCGGGGAGCTGTTTTTT
CDR3aa: CASSTGLAGGWYTGELFF
v_gene: TRBV19
d_gene: TRBD2
j_gene: TRBJ2-2
abundance: NA

CDR3nt: TGTGCCAGCAGCCGGGGACAGGCAAAGTTCTTC
CDR3aa: CASSRGQAKFF
v_gene: TRBV14
d_gene: TRBD1
j_gene: TRBJ2-1
abundance: many

CDR3nt: TGCGCCAGCAGCCAAGGGCGGCAGGGGAACACTGAAGCTTTCTTT
CDR3aa: CASSQGRQGNTEAFF
v_gene: TRBV4-3
d_gene: NA
j_gene: TRBJ1-1
abundance: many

CDR3nt: TGTGCCAGCAGCTTTGGACTAGCCAACAACAATGAGCAGTTCTTC
CDR3aa: CASSFGLANNNEQFF
v_gene: TRBV7-3
d_gene: TRBD2
j_gene: TRBJ2-1
abundance: NA

CDR3nt: TGTGCCAGTAGTATAGCGACCAGAAGCCCCTACGAGCAGTACTTC
CDR3aa: CASSIATRSPYEQYF
v_gene: TRBV19
d_gene: NA
j_gene: TRBJ2-7
abundance: many

CDR3nt: TGTGCCAGCAGAGTCAAGAATCAGCCCCAGCATTTT
CDR3aa: CASRVKNQPQHF
v_gene: TRBV2
d_gene: NA
j_gene: TRBJ1-5
abundance: NA

CDR3nt: TGTGCCATCAGTGACCCTGACAGGGGATCCACCGGGGAGCTGTTTTTT
CDR3aa: CAISDPDRGSTGELFF
v_gene: TRBV10-3
d_gene: TRBD1
j_gene: TRBJ2-2
abundance: many

CDR3nt: TGTGCCAGCAGTTTTTCTGCAGGGAATAATTCACCCCTCCACTTT
CDR3aa: CASSFSAGNNSPLHF
v_gene: TRBV12-3/TRBV12-4
d_gene: NA
j_gene: TRBJ1-6
abundance: NA

CDR3nt: TGTGCCAGCAGCTATACAGGGTTGACCTACGAGCAGTACTTC
CDR3aa: CASSYTGLTYEQYF
v_gene: TRBV5-5
d_gene: NA
j_gene: TRBJ2-7
abundance: NA

CDR3nt: TGCGCCAGCAGCCAAGGGGGAGGAGGGGTCACTGAAGCTTTCTTT
CDR3aa: CASSQGGGGVTEAFF
v_gene: TRBV4-3
d_gene: NA
j_gene: TRBJ1-1
abundance: many

CDR3nt: TGTGCCAGCAGTGAACAGGGGGCGCCGTACAATGAGCAGTTCTTC
CDR3aa: CASSEQGAPYNEQFF
v_gene: TRBV2
d_gene: TRBD1
j_gene: TRBJ2-1
abundance: few

CDR3nt: TGTGCCAGCAGCCAAGAATTAAACGAAAAACTGTTTTTT
CDR3aa: CASSQELNEKLFF
v_gene: TRBV4-2
d_gene: NA
j_gene: TRBJ1-4
abundance: few

CDR3nt: TGTGCCAGCAGTTTATCCAGGGGGCTAGATACGCAGTATTTT
CDR3aa: CASSLSRGLDTQYF
v_gene: TRBV27
d_gene: TRBD1
j_gene: TRBJ2-3
abundance: many

CDR3nt: TGTGCCAGCAGCCCGAGCGGACAGGGGGCTATCTACGAGCAGTACTTC
CDR3aa: CASSPSGQGAIYEQYF
v_gene: TRBV7-9
d_gene: TRBD1
j_gene: TRBJ2-7
abundance: many

CDR3nt: TGCGCCAGCAGCCAGGTTATAGCGGGGGGAGTAAGCGAGCAGTACTTC
CDR3aa: CASSQVIAGGVSEQYF
v_gene: TRBV4-1
d_gene: TRBD2
j_gene: TRBJ2-7
abundance: many

CDR3nt: TGTGCCAGCAGTCTGACACGGATAGATACTAACTATGGCTACACCTTC
CDR3aa: CASSLTRIDTNYGYTF
v_gene: TRBV12-3/TRBV12-4
d_gene: NA
j_gene: TRBJ1-2
abundance: many

CDR3nt: TGTGCCAGCAGCTCGGACAGGGAGAGGGAAAAACTGTTTTTT
CDR3aa: CASSSDREREKLFF
v_gene: TRBV7-9
d_gene: TRBD1
j_gene: TRBJ1-4
abundance: NA

CDR3nt: TGTGCCAGCAGCCCTCCGGCCATCTGGGACAGGGGAGGGACCGGGGAGCTGTTTTTT
CDR3aa: CASSPPAIWDRGGTGELFF
v_gene: TRBV7-9
d_gene: TRBD1
j_gene: TRBJ2-2
abundance: NA

CDR3nt: TGTGCCAGCAGTCACGGACTAGACCAAGAGACCCAGTACTTC
CDR3aa: CASSHGLDQETQYF
v_gene: TRBV2
d_gene: TRBD2
j_gene: TRBJ2-5
abundance: many

CDR3nt: TGTGCCAGCAGGGGGGTCACTGAAGCTTTCTTT
CDR3aa: CASRGVTEAFF
v_gene: TRBV11-2
d_gene: NA
j_gene: TRBJ1-1
abundance: NA

CDR3nt: TGTGCCAGCACGCAGCTGGGAGGTGAAAAACTGTTTTTT
CDR3aa: CASTQLGGEKLFF
v_gene: TRBV2
d_gene: NA
j_gene: TRBJ1-4
abundance: many

CDR3nt: TGCAGCGTTGGTCCCGGGACTAGCGGGGTCGAAGACAATGAGCAGTTCTTC
CDR3aa: CSVGPGTSGVEDNEQFF
v_gene: TRBV29-1
d_gene: TRBD2
j_gene: TRBJ2-1
abundance: many

CDR3nt: TGCGCCAGCAGTCCACCGGCCGGGACTAGCGGAACCTACGAGCAGTGCTTC
CDR3aa: CASSPPAGTSGTYEQCF
v_gene: TRBV10-1
d_gene: TRBD2
j_gene: TRBJ2-7
abundance: NA

CDR3nt: TGTGCCAGCAGTTTTGGCTCCGCCGCCTACGAGCAGTACTTC
CDR3aa: CASSFGSAAYEQYF
v_gene: TRBV12-3/TRBV12-4
d_gene: NA
j_gene: TRBJ2-7
abundance: NA

CDR3nt: TGCGCCAGCAGTCCCTCAGGGGGCGTTTTTGGGGAGACCCAGTACTTC
CDR3aa: CASSPSGGVFGETQYF
v_gene: TRBV5-1
d_gene: TRBD1
j_gene: TRBJ2-5
abundance: many

CDR3nt: TGCGCCAGCACCGTGGGGGGCTACTCGAACACCGGGGAGCTGTTTTTT
CDR3aa: CASTVGGYSNTGELFF
v_gene: TRBV5-1
d_gene: NA
j_gene: TRBJ2-2
abundance: many

CDR3nt: TGCAGCGTTGAAGATTTCAGGGTAGCCTATGGCTACACCTTC
CDR3aa: CSVEDFRVAYGYTF
v_gene: TRBV29-1
d_gene: NA
j_gene: TRBJ1-2
abundance: many

CDR3nt: TGTGCCAGCAGTTCCAACCCTCAAGAGACTAGCGGGCGGTATTATGAGCAGTTCTTC
CDR3aa: CASSSNPQETSGRYYEQFF
v_gene: TRBV6-2/TRBV6-3
d_gene: TRBD2
j_gene: TRBJ2-1
abundance: few

CDR3nt: TGTGCCAGCAGCTCAGGACAGACAAATACCCAAGAGACCCAGTACTTC
CDR3aa: CASSSGQTNTQETQYF
v_gene: TRBV5-8
d_gene: NA
j_gene: TRBJ2-5
abundance: NA

CDR3nt: TGTGCCAGCAGTTACTCCTGGCCCTTCTATGGCTACACCTTC
CDR3aa: CASSYSWPFYGYTF
v_gene: TRBV6-5
d_gene: NA
j_gene: TRBJ1-2
abundance: few

CDR3nt: TGTGCCAGCAAGCTGCAAGAGACCCAGTACTTC
CDR3aa: CASKLQETQYF
v_gene: TRBV28
d_gene: NA
j_gene: TRBJ2-5
abundance: few